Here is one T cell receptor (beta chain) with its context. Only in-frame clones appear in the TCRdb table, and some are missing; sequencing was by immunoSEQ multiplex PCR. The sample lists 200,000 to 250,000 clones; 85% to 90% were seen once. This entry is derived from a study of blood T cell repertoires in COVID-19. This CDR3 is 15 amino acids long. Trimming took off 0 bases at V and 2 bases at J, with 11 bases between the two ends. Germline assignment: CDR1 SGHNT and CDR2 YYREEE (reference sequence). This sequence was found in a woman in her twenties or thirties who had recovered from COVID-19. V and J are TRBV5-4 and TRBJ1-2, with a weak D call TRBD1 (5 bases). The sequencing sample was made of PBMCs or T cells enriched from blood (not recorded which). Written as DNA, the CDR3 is TGTGCCAGCAGCTTGGCCAGGGCATCAAACTATGGCTACACCTTC. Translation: CASSLARASNYGYTF.